This TCR beta chain was sequenced during a study of human T cells and chemical hapten exposure. The wider study: On about 2 cm by about 2 cm of upper inner arm skin, sensitization was performed with 2% DPC. The upper back received 0.01% DPC by patch testing, with results read at 6 days. The patients were mostly female; they had alopecia areata, totalis or universalis. General study results and limits: No alteration of TCRs above 1 in 1000 frequency was seen with DPC sensitization.

A single record per CDR3 protein comes from TCRdb applying MiXCR to the RACE reads. The top ten hold 1.7% of the sample, which has around 150,000 distinct CDR3 sequences, roughly 15% seen once. Trimming at V came to 6 bases and at J to 1 base, leaving 10 bases not matched to a gene. CDR1 and CDR2 (germline): SQVTM, ANQGSEA. The length of the CDR3 is 15 residues. Time point in this sample: patch test 1, 2 weeks after DPC sensitization. Treatment: therapeutic diphenylcyclopropenone sensitization with weekly scalp DPC. There are a few counts of this clonotype. Its antigen is still unknown. This specimen was whole blood, taken in connection with sensitization to the hapten diphenylcyclopropenone (DPC). The clonotype comes from a woman in her 30s with alopecia areata. Some clones in this sample may be carry-over from other donors' samples. The chain recombines TRBV29-1 with TRBJ2-5; TRBD2 aligns across 8 bases. CDR3 bases: TGCAGCGTCCGAGGGGGTCTAGCGGGCCAAGAGACCCAGTACTTC. Translating it yields CSVRGGLAGQETQYF.